This T cell receptor beta chain was identified during a study of identical twins. General study results and limits: Fewer insertions characterized abundant cord blood beta clonotypes, whereas memory repertoires showed none.

The CDR3 loop spans 16 amino acids. Trimming stripped 6 bases from V and 3 bases from J, with 21 bases between. TCRdb independently ran MiXCR on the 5' RACE reads; one entry per CDR3 protein. Among about 470,000 distinct CDR3 sequences, 20% to 25% were seen once, and the ten largest hold 2.9%. Details on this clonotype: The antigen remains undetermined.

These same records also appear under a second study, on T cells expressing NK-cell markers. That source notes: In a group of 5 to 7 donors, dominant NKG2C+ clonotypes represented about 1.0-7.5% of CD8+ T cells.

The receptor's source is a woman aged 18-29 years in good health. The chain uses TRBV12-3 or TRBV12-4 and TRBJ2-7; the D gene is possibly TRBD2 (6 bases). Sequenced sample: CD4+ T cells sorted from blood. Here the CDR3 reads CASRMKTSGFIYEQYF. DNA for the CDR3: TGTGCCAGCAGGATGAAGACGAGCGGGTTTATCTACGAGCAGTACTTC.